Below are 25 T cell receptor beta chains sequenced from a single sample in a study of Ad26.COV2.S vaccination and SARS-CoV-2 variants. Method: immunoSEQ multiplex PCR; TCRdb's copy keeps in-frame clones and lacks some. The data contain 180,000 or so clones, around nine tenths of them seen just once; the ten biggest clones take up about 5.5%. This specimen consisted of peripheral blood, obtained after recovery from COVID-19. The receptors stem from a human donor who had recovered from COVID-19.

The gene calls are TRBV19 and TRBJ1-6; the match to TRBD1 covers 7 bases. After removal of 5 bases from V and 3 bases from J, the junction contained 10 bases not matched to a gene. The germline gives CDR1 LNHDA, CDR2 SQIVND (reference sequence). The CDR3 is made up of 17 amino acids. The CDR3 region is CASSRSLQGNYNSPLHF. The CDR3 bases are TGTGCCAGTAGTCGTTCCCTACAGGGGAACTATAATTCACCCCTCCACTTT.

The V gene is TRBV5-6, the J gene TRBJ1-1, with no clear D. V was cut by 2 bases and J by 3 bases, with 2 bases left in between. Germline V CDR1 and CDR2: SGHDT, YYEEEE. The CDR3 length is 11 residues. Here the CDR3 reads CASSLYTEAFF. Written as DNA, the CDR3 is TGTGCCAGCAGCTTATACACTGAAGCTTTCTTT.

The chain has TRBV10-2 and TRBJ1-1, with D unresolved. Trimming left V 5 bases short and J 4 bases short, with 11 bases between. The CDR3 runs to 13 residues. Germline V CDR1 and CDR2: WSHSY, SAAADI. CDR3 loop: CASSLRGLTEAFF. DNA of the CDR3: TGCGCCAGCAGTCTGCGTGGGCTCACTGAAGCTTTCTTT.

This clone was recorded only once. The chain links TRBV5-5 to TRBJ2-7; perhaps TRBD2 as D (5 bases). The CDR3 runs 13 residues. The ends were cut back, 3 bases at V and 3 bases at J, with 10 bases in the middle. The germline gives CDR1 SGHKS, CDR2 YYEKEE (reference sequence). CDR3 sequence (DNA): TGTGCCAGCAGCTGGGAGAGTGGCTACGAGCAGTACTTC. Protein: CASSWESGYEQYF.

The chain carries TRBV11-1 and TRBJ2-1; D is unclear. Trimming left V 3 bases short and J 0 bases short, with 9 bases between. In germline, CDR1 is SGHAT, CDR2 FQDESV (reference sequence). The CDR3 is made up of 15 amino acids. Written as DNA, the CDR3 is TGTGCCAGCAGCTTGGACGGAAACTCCTACAATGAGCAGTTCTTC. As protein: CASSLDGNSYNEQFF.

The CDR3 region has the DNA TGCGCCAGCAGCCAACCGGGGACGGAAAACTATGGCTACACCTTC. It encodes CASSQPGTENYGYTF. This rearrangement joins TRBV4-1 to TRBJ1-2; D perhaps matches TRBD1 (5 bases). The CDR3 spans 15 residues. Germline CDR1 and CDR2: MGHRA and YSYEKL. Trimming shortened V by 2 bases and J by 2 bases, and 12 bases separated the two germline ends.

In its sample, this clone was seen once. The chain employs TRBV20-1 and TRBJ2-3; D call uncertain. The CDR3 is 11 residues long. The V gene's germline CDR1 is DFQATT and CDR2 SNEGSKA (reference sequence). With 2 bases removed from V and 8 bases from J, the gap between germline ends came to 8 bases. The CDR3 sequence is CSARSLGTQYF. DNA of the CDR3: TGCAGTGCTAGATCCCTGGGTACGCAGTATTTT.

V is TRBV11-2 and J is TRBJ2-2, with D hard to call. Per germline, CDR1 SGHAT and CDR2 FQNNGV. CDR3 length: 15 amino acids. Deletions cut 3 bases from V and 0 bases from J, with 8 bases between. The CDR3 DNA reads TGTGCCAGCAGCTTGCGTTCCACGAACACCGGGGAGCTGTTTTTT. This sequence encodes CASSLRSTNTGELFF.

V gene TRBV3-1 (or the pseudogene TRBV3-2) combines with J gene TRBJ2-3; a weak D match, TRBD2 (5 bases). CDR1 and CDR2 from the germline V gene are LGHDT and YNNKEL (reference sequence). Trimming pared 0 bases from V and 2 bases from J, leaving 12 bases between. CDR3 length equals 16 residues. The CDR3 DNA reads as TGTGCCAGCAGCCAAGATGAGACGGGGTCCACAGATACGCAGTATTTT. Protein: CASSQDETGSTDTQYF.

CDR3 amino acids: CASSQASGQTYEQYF. CDR3 coding DNA: TGCGCCAGCAGCCAAGCATCGGGACAGACCTACGAGCAGTACTTC. The chain uses TRBV4-1 and TRBJ2-7; 7 bases match TRBD1. The CDR3 has 15 residues. V gave up 1 base and J gave up 2 bases; unmatched junction bases: 5. The germline gives CDR1 MGHRA, CDR2 YSYEKL.

This clone was observed once. The chain combines TRBV6-5 with TRBJ2-7; D may be TRBD2 (5 bases). CDR3 length: 12 amino acids. The V gene's germline CDR1 is MNHEY and CDR2 SVGAGI. V gave up 6 bases and J gave up 5 bases, with 11 bases separating them. CDR3 coding DNA: TGTGCCAGCAGAAGAGGGATCGACGAGCAGTACTTC. Translation: CASRRGIDEQYF.

The chain recombines TRBV24-1 with TRBJ2-2; 7 bases are shared with TRBD1. The CDR3 totals 13 residues. The V segment lost 9 bases and the J segment 2 bases; nucleotides outside the gene matches: 2. CDR1 is KGHDR and CDR2 is SFDVKD in the germline V gene. CDR3 region: CATGTANTGELFF. In DNA, the CDR3 is TGTGCCACCGGGACAGCAAACACCGGGGAGCTGTTTTTT.

This chain links TRBV14 with TRBJ2-2, with TRBD2 matching 9 bases. The V gene end was trimmed by 4 bases and the J gene end by 3 bases; junction bases not matched to a gene: 3. This CDR3 comprises 15 residues. CDR1 and CDR2 from the germline V gene are SGHDN and FVKESK. The CDR3 nucleotides are TGTGCCAGCAGCCGGGGACTAGCTTACACCGGGGAGCTGTTTTTT. Its protein product is CASSRGLAYTGELFF.

This chain uses TRBV13 with TRBJ1-1; D uncertain. Germline lookup yields CDR1 PRHDT and CDR2 FYEKMQ (reference sequence). The CDR3 is 14 residues long. V lost 2 bases, J lost 1 base, and 8 bases lay in between. CDR3 region: CASSLFSGNTEAFF. The CDR3 DNA reads as TGTGCCAGCAGCTTATTTTCGGGGAACACTGAAGCTTTCTTT.

J is TRBJ1-1 and V is TRBV27; D remains unclear. Germline CDR1 reads MNHEY; CDR2 reads SMNVEV (reference sequence). This CDR3 region has 14 residues. V was trimmed by 5 bases and J by 0 bases, leaving 10 bases between them. CDR3: CASSRWSMNTEAFF. CDR3 in DNA: TGTGCCAGCAGTCGTTGGAGTATGAACACTGAAGCTTTCTTT.

This clone was detected a few times. A junction boundary mismatches the germline segment, possibly from a read error. The rearrangement joins TRBV11-3 to TRBJ2-2, with D tentatively TRBD2 (6 bases). This CDR3 contains 15 residues. The V gene's germline CDR1 is SGHNT and CDR2 YENEEA. The CDR3 DNA reads TGTGCCAGCAGCGTAGAAGACGGGGGCACCGGGGAGCTGTTTTTT. It codes for CASSVEDGGTGELFF.

This clone was detected ten times or more. The chain uses TRBV29-1 and TRBJ2-2; tentative D call: TRBD2 (5 bases). Germline V gene sequence: CDR1 SQVTM, CDR2 ANQGSEA. The V gene lost 7 bases and the J gene lost 5 bases, with 20 bases spanning the gap. This CDR3 has 15 residues. DNA for the CDR3: TGCAGCGCCCTCACCGGGTCTCCGGGGACCGGGGAGCTGTTTTTT. Protein product: CSALTGSPGTGELFF.

The chain uses TRBV3-1 (or the pseudogene TRBV3-2) and TRBJ2-2; maybe TRBD2 (5 bases). The CDR3 sequence is 18 residues long. Germline CDR1 and CDR2: LGHDT and YNNKEL (reference sequence). The V and J ends lost 0 bases and 0 bases respectively, with 14 bases between them. CDR3 residues: CASSQEAVRIANTGELFF. Written as DNA, the CDR3 is TGTGCCAGCAGCCAAGAAGCGGTTAGGATCGCGAACACCGGGGAGCTGTTTTTT.

This chain connects TRBV2 to TRBJ1-1, with D uncertain. Trimming stripped 4 bases from V and 3 bases from J, with 9 bases between. CDR3 length equals 13 residues. CDR1 is SNHLY, CDR2 FYNNEI, per germline. CDR3 sequence: CASSVGLYTEAFF. DNA for the CDR3: TGTGCCAGCAGTGTCGGGCTGTACACTGAAGCTTTCTTT. Full variable domain (outside the CDR3, taken from reference TRBV2 and TRBJ1-1): EPEVTQTPSHQVTQMGQEVILRCVPISNHLYFYWYRQILGQKVEFLVSFYNNEISEKSEIFDDQFSVERPDGSNFTLKIRSTKLEDSAMYFCASSVGLYTEAFFGQGTRLTVV.

The DNA for the CDR3 is TGCAGTGCTCGCCTATTCGGCGAGCAGTTCTTC. Residues: CSARLFGEQFF. The V and J genes are TRBV20-1 and TRBJ2-1; D unresolved. CDR1 DFQATT and CDR2 SNEGSKA come from the germline V gene (reference sequence). Trimming removed 5 bases from V and 10 bases from J, with 12 bases in between. This CDR3 is built from 11 residues.

The sample holds a few counts of this clone. CDR3 region: CASSRTSGSTGELFF. The DNA for the CDR3 is TGCGCCAGCAGCCGGACTAGCGGGAGCACCGGGGAGCTGTTTTTT. V gene TRBV4-1 combines with J gene TRBJ2-2, with TRBD2 matching 13 bases. V lost 4 bases to trimming and J lost 4 bases; unmatched junction nucleotides: 0. Germline V lookup: CDR1 MGHRA, CDR2 YSYEKL. CDR3 length: 15 amino acids.

The chain's CDR3 is CASSPWAGLQGGYTF. DNA of the CDR3: TGTGCCAGCAGCCCTTGGGCAGGTCTACAGGGGGGCTACACCTTC. The rearrangement joins TRBV11-2 to TRBJ1-2; 7 bases are shared with TRBD1. The germline CDR1 and CDR2 sequences are SGHAT and FQNNGV. J gave up 8 bases and V 5 bases, and 14 bases lay outside the gene matches. This CDR3 is built from 15 residues.

The gene calls are TRBV5-1 and TRBJ1-2; D ambiguous. Trimming left V 1 base short and J 0 bases short, with 7 bases between. The V gene's germline CDR1 is SGHRS and CDR2 YFSETQ. The CDR3 totals 14 residues. This CDR3 reads CASSLTVANYGYTF. CDR3 DNA: TGCGCCAGCAGCTTGACGGTCGCTAACTATGGCTACACCTTC. Full variable domain (outside the CDR3, taken from reference TRBV5-1 and TRBJ1-2): KAGVTQTPRYLIKTRGQQVTLSCSPISGHRSVSWYQQTPGQGLQFLFEYFSETQRNKGNFPGRFSGRQFSNSRSEMNVSTLELGDSALYLCASSLTVANYGYTFGSGTRLTVV.

The rearrangement joins TRBV2 to TRBJ2-5; D is ambiguous. V was shortened by 4 bases and J by 0 bases, with 6 bases between the two germline ends. The CDR3 totals 13 residues. Germline V gene data show CDR1 as SNHLY and CDR2 as FYNNEI. The CDR3 DNA is TGTGCCAGCAGTGCCGAGTACCAAGAGACCCAGTACTTC. It specifies CASSAEYQETQYF.

V and J are TRBV27 and TRBJ2-4; D remains unclear. The germline V and J ends were trimmed by 5 bases and 1 base, with 15 bases remaining between them. The CDR3 sequence is 16 residues long. Germline assignment: CDR1 MNHEY and CDR2 SMNVEV (reference sequence). CDR3: CASSRSDSGAKNIQYF. The CDR3, as DNA: TGTGCCAGCAGTCGCTCTGACTCGGGCGCCAAAAACATTCAGTACTTC.